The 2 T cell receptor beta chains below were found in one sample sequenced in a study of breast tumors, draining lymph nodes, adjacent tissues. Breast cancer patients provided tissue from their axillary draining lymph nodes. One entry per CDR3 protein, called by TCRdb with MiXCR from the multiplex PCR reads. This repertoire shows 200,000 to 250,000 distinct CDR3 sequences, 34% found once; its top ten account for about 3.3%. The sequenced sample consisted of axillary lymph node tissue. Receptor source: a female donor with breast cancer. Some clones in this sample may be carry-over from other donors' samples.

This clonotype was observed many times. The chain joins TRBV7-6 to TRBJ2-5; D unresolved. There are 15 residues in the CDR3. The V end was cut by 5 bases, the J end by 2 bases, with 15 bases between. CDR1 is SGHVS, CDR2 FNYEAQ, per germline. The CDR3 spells CASSPTSGRQETQYF. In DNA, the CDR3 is TGTGCCAGCAGCCCCACATCCGGAAGACAAGAGACCCAGTACTTC.

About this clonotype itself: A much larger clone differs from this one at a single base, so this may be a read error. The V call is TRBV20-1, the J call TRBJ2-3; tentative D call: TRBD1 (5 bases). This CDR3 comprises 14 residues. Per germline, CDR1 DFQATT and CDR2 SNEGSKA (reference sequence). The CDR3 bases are TGCAGTGCTAGACTGCCTAGGGGCACAGCTACGCAGTATTTT. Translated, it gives CSARLPRGTATQYF.